This T cell receptor beta chain was found in a study of CD4 T cells in relation to SARS-CoV-2 and coronaviruses. In regard to this clone: Its antigen is unidentified.

This CDR3 has 12 residues. V lost 5 bases, J lost 2 bases, and 6 bases lay in between. Generated by immunoSEQ multiplex PCR, the TCRdb table keeps only in-frame clones and is missing some. This table has 25,000 to 35,000 clones, about 70% appearing once. The clonotype originates from an adult with COVID-19. The source material was memory CD4+ T cells from PBMCs, cultured in vitro. This chain joins TRBV12-3 or TRBV12-4 and TRBJ2-5; D gene unclear. The CDR3 is CASSPDQETQYF. CDR3 bases: TGTGCCAGCAGTCCGGATCAAGAGACCCAGTACTTC.